This TCR beta chain derives from a study of blood T cells in healthy people across ages (dated by TCRdb to between 2014 and 2017). Regarding the complete study: In model experiments, roughly one uniquely barcoded TCR beta cDNA molecule per two T cells was captured by template switching. Four age groups were formed from the donors: young (average 16 years), middle-aged (around 39), aged (62) and long-lived (more than 75). To avoid experimental bias, donors of different ages were spread randomly across the sequencing lanes. Using the same blood draw, the study looked at two additional independent replicas of 1 million unique cDNA reads for two donors, one aged 18 to 29 and the other aged 80 or older. Age-related changes in TCR beta repertoire diversity were measured in the study by deep sequencing normalized with unique cDNA molecular identifiers. Study-wide conclusions, independent of this receptor: Observed TCR beta diversity per million T cells fell roughly linearly with age, and a significant reduction was already apparent by age around 39. A strong correlation was found between observed TCR beta diversity and the percentage of naive T cells measured by flow cytometry. Estimates of total diversity from one million sequenced T cells were regarded as lower bounds and underestimates. Compared with the aged group, more naive CD4+ T cells, fewer expanded clones and increased TCR diversity were shown by the long-lived group, suggesting age selection. The CMV infection status of donors was not known, potentially confounding age-related changes in expanded clonotypes. Since profiling was done on bulk unsorted PBMCs, naive and antigen-experienced compartments could not be conclusively compared.

Donors were approximately 42 systemically healthy Caucasian individuals from Russia aged 6 to 90 years. About 9.1 milliliters of peripheral blood were collected from each donor into EDTA-treated Vacutainer tubes. Ficoll-Paque density-gradient centrifugation was used to isolate PBMCs, with at least 6.5 million obtained per sample. Trizol reagent was used to extract total RNA from the PBMCs, yielding at least 5 micrograms per sample. Naive CD45RAhigh/CD27high T cell percentages were measured by flow cytometry on a PBMC aliquot from every donor. Note on this clonotype: This receptor's antigen is unknown. There are no base qualities to consult, and no much larger clone falls within one base.

Libraries were built with 5' RACE. Instrument on record: Illumina HiSeq 2500. A second PCR of roughly 6 to 11 cycles was performed with a sample-barcoded 5' primer and a J-beta primer mix. A template-switch 5' adaptor carrying 12 random nucleotides introduced a unique molecular identifier onto each TCR beta cDNA molecule. At least 3 million CDR3-containing paired-end reads were obtained from each sample. All of the RNA was converted into first-strand cDNA using the Mint cDNA synthesis kit, with a TRBC-specific oligonucleotide serving as the primer. All cDNA was treated with uracil-DNA glycosylase and then went through a first 18-cycle PCR with the universal primers M1SS and BC2_uni_R. Turning to the authors' computational methods: Each sample was normalized by randomly selecting 1 million high-quality reads, each carrying a distinct molecular identifier. Reads with shared molecular identifiers were discarded instead of being binned into consensus sequences. MiTCR, with a Q25 quality threshold and the strictest error-elimination algorithm, was used for CDR3 identification, clonotype clustering and error correction. A nonparametric unseen species model using Euler transformation provided a lower-bound estimate of total TCR beta diversity. TCRdb took the public reads, trimmed them with fastp at Q25, ran MiXCR for clone calling and kept in-frame beta chains. Every CDR3 protein is listed once, alongside the most common genes and DNA of its rows. TCRdb, rather than the study authors, made the V and J calls. The sample table shows approximately 1.5 million distinct CDR3 sequences, and roughly a third are seen once. The top ten hold around 11% of the sample.

Sequenced material: blood. The receptor's source is a woman aged 25 to 39 in good health.

The encoded CDR3 is CASSDLAGGRDTQYF. The nucleotide sequence reads as follows: TGTGCCAGCAGTGATCTAGCGGGGGGGCGTGATACGCAGTATTTT. The chain uses TRBV25-1 and TRBJ2-3; 12 of the junction bases match TRBD2. From cysteine to phenylalanine, the CDR3 is 15 amino acids long. The entry retains the CDR3 DNA only, 45 bases that are in frame from base 1. CDR1 and CDR2, per the germline V gene, are MGHDK and SYGVNS. Here V drops 3 bases and J drops 6 bases, and the junction holds 4 bases not matched to any gene. The CDR3 plus the reference TRBV25-1 and TRBJ2-3 genes for the other parts give the full variable domain: EADIYQTPRYLVIGTGKKITLECSQTMGHDKMYWYQQDPGMELHLIHYSYGVNSTEKGDLSSESTVSRIRTEHFPLTLESARPSHTSQYLCASSDLAGGRDTQYFGPGTRLTVL.